The 21 T cell receptor beta chains reported below all come from one sample, sequenced in a study of cytomegalovirus exposure and HLA in healthy donors. This PCR relied on a set of 60 Vbeta primers and 13 Jbeta primers. Assay: immunoSEQ multiplex PCR; the TCRdb copy retains only in-frame clones and omits some. The profile shows 110,000 to 150,000 clones, approximately 73% of them singletons. The sample consisted of PBMCs. These receptor sequences come from a human donor in good health.

The CDR3 sequence: CASSLGLGEEDTQYF. CDR3 bases: TGCGCCAGCAGCTTGGGACTAGGGGAGGAGGATACGCAGTATTTT. The chain is built from TRBV5-1 and TRBJ2-3; maybe TRBD2 (6 bases). CDR1 SGHRS and CDR2 YFSETQ come from the germline V gene. This CDR3 spans 15 amino acids. Trimming removed 0 bases from V and 6 bases from J, with 14 bases in between.

The genes are TRBV13 and TRBJ2-1, with a tentative D call TRBD1 (5 bases). The V gene's germline CDR1 is PRHDT and CDR2 FYEKMQ (reference sequence). V shed 6 bases and J shed 8 bases, with 26 bases lying between them. The length of the CDR3 is 17 residues. For the CDR3, the DNA is TGTGCCAGCAGTCTTATAAACCCAGGGATTTTGAGAGATGAGCAGTTCTTC. This codes for CASSLINPGILRDEQFF.

The chain carries TRBV18 and TRBJ1-1; D call uncertain. The V gene's germline CDR1 is KGHSH and CDR2 LQKENI. V gave up 1 base and J gave up 7 bases, with 10 bases separating them. This CDR3 spans 13 amino acids. DNA for the CDR3: TGTGCCAGCTCACCACTGTTTCAAAATGAAGCTTTCTTT. It translates to CASSPLFQNEAFF.

The chain employs TRBV6-5 and TRBJ2-1, with 7 bases lining up with TRBD1. The CDR3 loop spans 13 amino acids. V was pared by 6 bases and J by 5 bases, with 4 bases of the junction left unmatched. The germline V gene encodes CDR1 MNHEY and CDR2 SVGAGI. CDR3 loop: CASRGGKNNEQFF. CDR3 sequence (DNA): TGTGCCAGCAGAGGGGGCAAGAACAATGAGCAGTTCTTC.

The chain carries TRBV5-4 and TRBJ1-1; unclear D gene. Germline-derived CDR1 and CDR2 are SGHNT and YYREEE (reference sequence). V dropped 2 bases and J dropped 0 bases, with 11 bases sitting between them. CDR3 length: 15 amino acids. The CDR3 DNA sequence: TGTGCCAGCAGCTTAGCGGGATTCATGAACACTGAAGCTTTCTTT. It is translated as CASSLAGFMNTEAFF.

The rearrangement joins TRBV7-9 to TRBJ2-5; 8 bases match TRBD1. CDR3 length: 13 amino acids. Germline lookup yields CDR1 SEHNR and CDR2 FQNEAQ (reference sequence). V trimming: 5 bases; J trimming: 5 bases; junction bases outside the gene matches: 4. As DNA, the CDR3 is TGTGCCAGCAGCCGGACAGGGCCGGAGACCCAGTACTTC. Residues: CASSRTGPETQYF.

This clone has just one count. The chain combines TRBV2 with TRBJ1-1; TRBD1 aligns across 7 bases. Germline V lookup: CDR1 SNHLY, CDR2 FYNNEI. The CDR3 contains 13 residues. V gave up 8 bases and J gave up 8 bases; unmatched junction bases: 11. CDR3 in DNA: TGTGCCAGCTTGGCGGACAGGCTTAGCGAAGCTTTCTTT. It specifies CASLADRLSEAFF.

The chain links TRBV7-2 to TRBJ2-5; 12 bases agree with TRBD1. Trimming removed 3 bases from V and 4 bases from J; junction bases left unmatched: 9. The CDR3 contains 17 residues. CDR1 is SGHTA and CDR2 is FQGNSA in the germline V gene. Here the CDR3 DNA reads TGTGCCAGCAGCTTGGGGACAGGGGGCGCACTAAGAGAGACCCAGTACTTC. Encoded protein: CASSLGTGGALRETQYF.

The CDR3 DNA reads as TGTGCCACCAGCAGAGATGTAGGGGACAGTCGCCAAGAGACCCAGTACTTC. Amino acid sequence: CATSRDVGDSRQETQYF. The V call is TRBV15, the J call TRBJ2-5; 7 bases are a match to TRBD1. V lost 0 bases to trimming and J lost 1 base; unmatched junction nucleotides: 8. Germline CDR1 is LNHNV and CDR2 is YYDKDF (reference sequence). The CDR3 covers 17 residues.

The V call is TRBV10-3, the J call TRBJ2-2; D perhaps matches TRBD2 (5 bases). Germline loops: CDR1 ENHRY, CDR2 SYGVKD. Between the trimmed V and J ends, which lost 3 bases and 0 bases, there was a span of 8 bases. This CDR3 is 15 amino acids long. The DNA of the CDR3 is TGTGCCATCAGTGACGGGAACCCGAACACCGGGGAGCTGTTTTTT. It encodes CAISDGNPNTGELFF.

The J gene is TRBJ1-3, the V gene TRBV14; D not certain. Looked up from germline, CDR1 is SGHDN and CDR2 is FVKESK. Trimming removed 1 base from V and 8 bases from J, with 6 bases in between. The CDR3 runs to 12 residues. The CDR3 nucleotides are TGTGCCAGCAGCCAAGCTGGCCACACCATATATTTT. Its protein is CASSQAGHTIYF.

This chain links TRBV29-1 with TRBJ1-5; possible D gene TRBD1, 6 bases. Germline CDR1 and CDR2: SQVTM and ANQGSEA. V was cut by 4 bases and J by 7 bases, with 14 bases left in between. The CDR3 totals 13 residues. Written as DNA, the CDR3 is TGCAGCGTTGCAGGGGATGAGGGACAGCCCCAGCATTTT. Amino acids: CSVAGDEGQPQHF.

Only a few counts were recorded for this clone. The chain carries TRBV18 and TRBJ2-7; TRBD2 is a possible D gene (6 bases). V dropped 2 bases and J dropped 5 bases, with 10 bases sitting between them. The CDR3 covers 13 residues. The V gene's germline CDR1 is KGHSH and CDR2 LQKENI. The CDR3 here is CASSPTPGDEQYF. CDR3 bases: TGTGCCAGCTCACCAACGCCGGGAGACGAGCAGTACTTC.

The V gene is TRBV30, the J gene TRBJ2-6; 7 bases match TRBD1. The germline CDR1 and CDR2 sequences are GTSNPN and SVGIG (reference sequence). CDR3 size: 16 residues. The CDR3 here is CASLGQIVSGANVLTF. CDR3 bases: TGTGCTTCCCTGGGACAGATAGTCTCTGGGGCCAACGTCCTGACTTTC.

The rearrangement joins TRBV9 to TRBJ1-1, with D possibly being TRBD1 (5 bases). CDR1 is SGDLS and CDR2 is YYNGEE in the germline V gene. Trimming shortened V by 0 bases and J by 6 bases, and 9 bases separated the two germline ends. The CDR3 extends over 13 amino acids. The CDR3 DNA sequence: TGTGCCAGCAGCGTAGTGGGGGAGGCTGAAGCTTTCTTT. Residues: CASSVVGEAEAFF.

The genes are TRBV20-1 and TRBJ2-7; unclear D gene. The CDR3 totals 11 residues. V was clipped by 1 base and J by 3 bases, with 4 bases between them. Germline CDR1 is DFQATT and CDR2 is SNEGSKA (reference sequence). CDR3 DNA sequence: TGCAGTGCTAGAGCTAGCTACGAGCAGTACTTC. Translating gives CSARASYEQYF.

For this clone: Relative to the germline gene, one junction end is altered; a read error may explain this. The chain couples TRBV30 to TRBJ2-7, with TRBD2 as a possible D gene (6 bases). The CDR3 is made up of 14 amino acids. Germline CDR1 and CDR2: GTSNPN and SVGIG (reference sequence). DNA for the CDR3: TGTGCCTGGAGCCATAAAGCGGGCCACTGTGGGCGACCTTTC. Its protein is CAWSHKAGHCGRPF.

CDR3 DNA sequence: TGTGCCAGTAGGGGTAATGAGCAGTTCTTC. Its translation: CASRGNEQFF. The rearrangement links TRBV7-9 to TRBJ2-1; possibly TRBD1 for D (5 bases). Trimming removed 9 bases from V and 7 bases from J, with 7 bases in between. Germline CDR1 SEHNR, CDR2 FQNEAQ (reference sequence). This CDR3 has 10 amino acids.

This clone came up once. The chain couples TRBV9 to TRBJ2-7, with D perhaps matching TRBD2 (6 bases). This CDR3 has 13 residues. Germline V gene data show CDR1 as SGDLS and CDR2 as YYNGEE. V shed 4 bases and J shed 9 bases, with 17 bases lying between them. CDR3 sequence (DNA): TGTGCCAGCAGCCCTCGGTCGGAGGGAGTGCAGTACTTC. Translated, it gives CASSPRSEGVQYF. The variable domain in full, completed from reference TRBV9 and TRBJ2-7, reads DSGVTQTPKHLITATGQRVTLRCSPRSGDLSVYWYQQSLDQGLQFLIQYYNGEERAKGNILERFSAQQFPDLHSELNLSSLELGDSALYFCASSPRSEGVQYFGPGTRLTVT.

This clone was observed a single time. The V gene is TRBV7-2, the J gene TRBJ2-1; D might be TRBD2 (5 bases). The CDR3 runs to 15 residues. From germline, CDR1 is SGHTA and CDR2 FQGNSA. V dropped 1 base and J dropped 3 bases, with 10 bases sitting between them. CDR3 nucleotide sequence: TGTGCCAGCAGCTTAGTTTCGGGGTTCTACAATGAGCAGTTCTTC. Its translation: CASSLVSGFYNEQFF.

The gene calls are TRBV29-1 and TRBJ2-1; TRBD1 agrees at 11 bases. Germline V CDR1 and CDR2: SQVTM, ANQGSEA. V shed 4 bases, J shed 7 bases, and the junction held 9 bases outside the gene matches. CDR3 length equals 15 residues. As DNA, the CDR3 is TGCAGCGTTGTGGGGGGACAGGGGGATGGTAATGAGCAGTTCTTC. Protein: CSVVGGQGDGNEQFF.